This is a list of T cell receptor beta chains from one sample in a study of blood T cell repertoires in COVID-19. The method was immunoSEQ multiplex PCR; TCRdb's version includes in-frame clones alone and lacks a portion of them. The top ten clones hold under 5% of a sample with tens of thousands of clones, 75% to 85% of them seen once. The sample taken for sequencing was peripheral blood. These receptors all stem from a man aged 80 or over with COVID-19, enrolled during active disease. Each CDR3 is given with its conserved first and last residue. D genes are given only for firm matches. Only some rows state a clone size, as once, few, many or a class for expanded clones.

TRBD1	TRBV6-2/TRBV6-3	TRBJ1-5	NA	CASSPTGIGGQPQHF	TGTGCCAGCAGCCCGACAGGGATAGGCGGACAGCCCCAGCATTTT
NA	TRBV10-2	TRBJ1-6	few	CASSVREGGTLHF	TGCGCCAGCAGTGTCAGGGAGGGCGGCACCCTCCACTTT
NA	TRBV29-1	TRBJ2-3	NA	CSVDPSTDTQYF	TGCAGCGTTGACCCGAGCACAGATACGCAGTATTTT
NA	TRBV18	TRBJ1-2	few	CASSPAAKAPDYGYTF	TGTGCCAGCTCACCAGCGGCCAAGGCCCCTGACTATGGCTACACCTTC
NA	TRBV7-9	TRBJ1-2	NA	CASSLLNNYGYTF	TGTGCCAGCAGCTTACTAAATAACTATGGCTACACCTTC
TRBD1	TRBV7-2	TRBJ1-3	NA	CASSRTGSGNTIYF	TGTGCCAGCAGCAGGACAGGGTCGGGAAACACCATATATTTT
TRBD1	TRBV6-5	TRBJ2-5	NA	CASSYTQGAFETQYF	TGTGCCAGCAGTTACACTCAGGGGGCGTTTGAGACCCAGTACTTC
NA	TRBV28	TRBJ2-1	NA	CASSGRGAGVSYNEQFF	TGTGCCAGCAGTGGTCGGGGAGCGGGCGTCTCCTACAATGAGCAGTTCTTC
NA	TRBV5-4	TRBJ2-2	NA	CASSLNSASLNTGELFF	TGTGCCAGCAGCCTTAATTCAGCTAGCCTGAACACCGGGGAGCTGTTTTTT
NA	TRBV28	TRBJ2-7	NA	CASSPGAGRLYEQYF	TGTGCCAGCAGCCCAGGGGCCGGGCGTCTCTACGAGCAGTACTTC
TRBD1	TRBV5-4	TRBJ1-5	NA	CASSRDRGSSQPQHF	TGTGCCAGCAGCAGGGACAGGGGTAGTTCGCAGCCCCAGCATTTT
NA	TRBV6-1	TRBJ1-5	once	CASSEAPGSNQPQHF	TGTGCCAGCAGTGAAGCTCCGGGTAGCAATCAGCCCCAGCATTTT
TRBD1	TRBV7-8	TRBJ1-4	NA	CASSLGIQGVTEKLFF	TGTGCCAGCAGCTTAGGGATACAGGGGGTGACTGAAAAACTGTTTTTT
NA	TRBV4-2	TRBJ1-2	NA	CASSQAGEGRGYTF	TGTGCCAGCAGCCAGGCTGGGGAGGGCCGAGGCTACACCTTC
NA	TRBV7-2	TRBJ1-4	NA	CASSLFRIGGNEKLFF	TGTGCCAGCAGCTTATTTAGGATCGGAGGGAATGAAAAACTGTTTTTT
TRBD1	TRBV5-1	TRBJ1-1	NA	CASSSEATGDTEAFF	TGCGCCAGCAGCTCCGAAGCAACAGGGGACACTGAAGCTTTCTTT
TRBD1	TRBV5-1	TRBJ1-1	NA	CASRPGDSMNTEAFF	TGCGCCAGCAGACCTGGGGACAGTATGAACACTGAAGCTTTCTTT
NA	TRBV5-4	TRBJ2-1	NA	CASSLPSAAYNEQFF	TGTGCCAGCAGCTTGCCGAGTGCCGCCTACAATGAGCAGTTCTTC
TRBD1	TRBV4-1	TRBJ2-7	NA	CASSQVGTGRSYEQYF	TGCGCCAGCAGCCAAGTAGGGACAGGGCGCTCCTACGAGCAGTACTTC
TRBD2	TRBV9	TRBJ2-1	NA	CASSPTLGTYSGRSPIDEQFF	TGTGCCAGCAGCCCGACCCTTGGGACTTATAGCGGGAGGAGTCCTATAGATGAGCAGTTCTTC
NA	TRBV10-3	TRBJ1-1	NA	CAIGTQENTEAFF	TGTGCCATCGGAACACAGGAGAACACTGAAGCTTTCTTT
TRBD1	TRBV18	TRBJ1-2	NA	CASSPKGQGNYGYTF	TGTGCCAGCTCACCAAAGGGACAGGGTAACTATGGCTACACCTTC
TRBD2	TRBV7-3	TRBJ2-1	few	CASSYGGGHNEQFF	TGTGCCAGCAGCTATGGCGGGGGACACAATGAGCAGTTCTTC
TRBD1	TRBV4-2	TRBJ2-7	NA	CASSPRDRVHEQYF	TGTGCCAGCAGCCCCCGGGACAGGGTCCACGAGCAGTACTTC
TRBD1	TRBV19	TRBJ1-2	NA	CASSNRGGYTF	TGTGCCAGTAGTAACAGGGGCGGCTACACCTTC
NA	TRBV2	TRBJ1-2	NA	CASSEGTGSVYGYTF	TGTGCCAGCAGTGAAGGGACGGGGTCGGTCTATGGCTACACCTTC
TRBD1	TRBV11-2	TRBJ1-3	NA	CASSSGQGSGNTIYF	TGTGCCAGCAGCTCAGGACAGGGTTCGGGAAACACCATATATTTT
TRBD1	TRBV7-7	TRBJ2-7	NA	CASSQKQKTGQGSRSSYEQYF	TGTGCCAGCAGCCAGAAACAAAAAACGGGACAGGGTTCTCGTAGCTCCTACGAGCAGTACTTC
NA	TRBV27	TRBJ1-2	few	CASSLFRRAGIHYGYTF	TGTGCCAGCAGTTTATTTAGGAGGGCAGGAATTCACTATGGCTACACCTTC
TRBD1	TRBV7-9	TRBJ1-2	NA	CASSFPDRGPRYHNGYTF	TGTGCCAGCAGCTTTCCGGACAGGGGGCCTCGGTATCATAATGGCTACACCTTC
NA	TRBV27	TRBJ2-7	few	CASSLRGNYEQYF	TGTGCCAGCAGTTTACGGGGGAACTACGAGCAGTACTTC
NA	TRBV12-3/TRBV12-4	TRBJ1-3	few	CASGWSSGNTIYF	TGTGCCAGCGGCTGGAGCTCTGGAAACACCATATATTTT
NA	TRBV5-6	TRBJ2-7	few	CASSSYSTPAYEQYF	TGTGCCAGCAGCTCGTATAGTACGCCCGCCTACGAGCAGTACTTC
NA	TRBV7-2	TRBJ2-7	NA	CASSFTGSSYEQYF	TGTGCCAGCAGCTTTACAGGGAGCTCCTACGAGCAGTACTTC
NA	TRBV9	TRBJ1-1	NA	CASSVGMGSEGTRVGTEAFF	TGTGCCAGCAGCGTAGGAATGGGGTCTGAAGGGACTCGGGTGGGTACTGAAGCTTTCTTT
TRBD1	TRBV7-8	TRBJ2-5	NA	CASSLTGTGVGETQYF	TGTGCCAGCAGCTTAACGGGGACAGGGGTTGGAGAGACCCAGTACTTC
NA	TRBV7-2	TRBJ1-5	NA	CASTSGYQPQHF	TGTGCCAGCACTTCGGGGTATCAGCCCCAGCATTTT
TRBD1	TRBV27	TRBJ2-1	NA	CASRDRSSYNEQFF	TGTGCCAGCCGGGACAGGTCATCCTACAATGAGCAGTTCTTC
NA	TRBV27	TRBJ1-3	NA	CASSFQAPSSGNTIYF	TGTGCCAGCAGTTTTCAGGCTCCGAGCTCTGGAAACACCATATATTTT
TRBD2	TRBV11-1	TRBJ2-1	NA	CASSLSGRAGVEQFF	TGTGCCAGCAGCTTGAGCGGGAGGGCTGGTGTTGAGCAGTTCTTC
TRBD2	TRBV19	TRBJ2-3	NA	CASSIAGGPTDTQYF	TGTGCCAGTAGTATCGCGGGAGGGCCTACAGATACGCAGTATTTT
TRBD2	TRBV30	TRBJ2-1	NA	CASQAGGPYNEQFF	TGTGCCTCCCAGGCGGGGGGCCCGTACAATGAGCAGTTCTTC
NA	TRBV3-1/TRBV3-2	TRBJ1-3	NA	CASSFISDGNTIYF	TGTGCCAGCAGTTTCATTTCAGATGGAAACACCATATATTTT
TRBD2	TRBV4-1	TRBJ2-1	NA	CASSQVTSGSYNEQFF	TGCGCCAGCAGCCAGGTGACTAGCGGTAGTTACAATGAGCAGTTCTTC
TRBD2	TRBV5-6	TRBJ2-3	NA	CASSLVSGGPTDTQYF	TGTGCCAGCAGCTTAGTTAGCGGGGGGCCCACAGATACGCAGTATTTT
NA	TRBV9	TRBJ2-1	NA	CASSPGMDEQFF	TGTGCCAGCAGCCCGGGTATGGATGAGCAGTTCTTC